This T cell receptor (beta chain) was captured by sequencing in a study of siplizumab effects on memory and regulatory T cells. CDR1 SGHAT and CDR2 FQNNGV come from the germline V gene. This CDR3 comprises 17 residues. Trimming removed 5 bases from V and 4 bases from J, with 24 bases in between. Data came from immunoSEQ multiplex PCR; TCRdb stores just in-frame clones and leaves some out. The sample has roughly 120,000 clones; less than 95% are singletons. Study-wide results and caveats: Unstimulated naive T cells seemed to show more diversity than memory cells did, and they also seemed to be among the major contributors to the alloresponse. Confirmation that proliferating Tregs from siplizumab cultures had suppressive function was not obtained.

In regard to this clone: What it recognizes is unknown.

Sample: non-Treg CD4+ T cells sorted from blood. This chain connects TRBV11-2 to TRBJ2-7, with D perhaps being TRBD1 or TRBD2 (6 bases each). The source is a human donor in good health. Here the CDR3 reads CASSTYTGTQGQYEQYF. CDR3 DNA sequence: TGTGCCAGCAGCACCTACACCGGGACTCAGGGACAATACGAGCAGTACTTC.